These 25 T cell receptor beta chains were sequenced from one sample in a study of monozygotic twins with inflammatory bowel disease. TCRdb reanalyzed the 5' RACE reads and collapses them to one entry per CDR3 protein, without DNA. The sample shows 400,000 or so distinct CDR3 sequences, and 2% to 3% sits with its ten largest clones. What was sequenced was blood. The source of these receptors is a human donor with ulcerative colitis or Crohn's disease, or a healthy co-twin of an affected twin (not recorded which).

The CDR3 protein is CASSLGGTAASMNTEAFF. The chain recombines TRBV11-2 with TRBJ1-1. There are 18 residues in the CDR3. CDR1 and CDR2 (germline): SGHAT, FQNNGV. Full variable domain (remainder filled in from reference TRBV11-2 and TRBJ1-1): EAGVAQSPRYKIIEKRQSVAFWCNPISGHATLYWYQQILGQGPKLLIQFQNNGVVDDSQLPKDRFSAERLKGVDSTLKIQPAKLEDSAVYLCASSLGGTAASMNTEAFFGQGTRLTVV.

The chain joins TRBV15 to TRBJ1-1; TCRdb's assignment of TRBD1 cannot be checked, as there is no DNA. The CDR3 runs to 15 residues. The germline V gene encodes CDR1 LNHNV and CDR2 YYDKDF (reference sequence). CDR3 residues: CATTTDGVLNTEAFF.

The rearrangement joins TRBV20-1 to TRBJ1-3. Germline V lookup: CDR1 DFQATT, CDR2 SNEGSKA (reference sequence). The CDR3 runs 12 residues. The CDR3 reads CSARRSGNTIYF.

The rearrangement uses TRBV5-1 and TRBJ2-7; checking the TCRdb D call of TRBD1 is not possible without DNA. From germline, CDR1 is SGHRS and CDR2 YFSETQ. The CDR3 sequence is 12 residues long. The CDR3 loop reads CASSKDNYEQYF.

The genes are TRBV19 and TRBJ1-5; TCRdb's D call of TRBD1 is untestable without DNA. The CDR3 has 13 residues. Germline V CDR1 and CDR2: LNHDA, SQIVND (reference sequence). This CDR3 reads CASSIRDNQPQHF.

This rearrangement joins TRBV5-5 to TRBJ2-7; TCRdb's D call, TRBD1, is unchecked because there is no DNA. Germline V CDR1 and CDR2: SGHKS, YYEKEE (reference sequence). The CDR3 has 13 amino acids. CDR3 sequence reads: CASRYGPGGEQYF.

CDR3 loop: CASRAQENYEQYF. V is TRBV2 and J is TRBJ2-7; TCRdb's D call of TRBD1 is untestable without DNA. The V gene's germline CDR1 is SNHLY and CDR2 FYNNEI. The CDR3 contains 13 residues. Using reference TRBV2 and TRBJ2-7 for the parts outside the CDR3, the full variable domain is EPEVTQTPSHQVTQMGQEVILRCVPISNHLYFYWYRQILGQKVEFLVSFYNNEISEKSEIFDDQFSVERPDGSNFTLKIRSTKLEDSAMYFCASRAQENYEQYFGPGTRLTVT.

The chain recombines TRBV6-5 with TRBJ2-7; TCRdb's D gene call, TRBD1, goes unchecked for lack of DNA. CDR3 length: 15 amino acids. Germline CDR1 and CDR2: MNHEY and SVGAGI. This CDR3 reads CASSYESTAFYEQYF.

The chain is built from TRBV9 and TRBJ2-7; TCRdb picks TRBD1, but there is no DNA to check that call. Per germline, CDR1 SGDLS and CDR2 YYNGEE. This CDR3 comprises 17 residues. The CDR3 protein is CASSVDIAGTGGYEQYF. The variable domain in full, with the rest retrieved from reference TRBV9 and TRBJ2-7, is DSGVTQTPKHLITATGQRVTLRCSPRSGDLSVYWYQQSLDQGLQFLIQYYNGEERAKGNILERFSAQQFPDLHSELNLSSLELGDSALYFCASSVDIAGTGGYEQYFGPGTRLTVT.

The J gene is TRBJ2-7, the V gene TRBV24-1; lacking DNA, the TRBD1 call made by TCRdb goes unchecked. This CDR3 region has 14 residues. The germline V gene has CDR1 KGHDR and CDR2 SFDVKD. CDR3 region: CATSGDRDAYEQYF.

The rearrangement joins TRBV5-5 to TRBJ1-2. The germline gives CDR1 SGHKS, CDR2 YYEKEE (reference sequence). This CDR3 has 12 amino acids. CDR3 in amino acids: CASSFSDYGYTF. The whole variable domain, filled in from reference TRBV5-5 and TRBJ1-2, reads DAGVTQSPTHLIKTRGQQVTLRCSPISGHKSVSWYQQVLGQGPQFIFQYYEKEERGRGNFPDRFSARQFPNYSSELNVNALLLGDSALYLCASSFSDYGYTFGSGTRLTVV.

V is TRBV7-9 and J is TRBJ2-3. This CDR3 is 16 amino acids long. The germline V gene encodes CDR1 SEHNR and CDR2 FQNEAQ (reference sequence). The CDR3 loop is CASSLRADLGADTQYF.

The rearrangement uses TRBV3-1 and TRBJ2-3; absent DNA, TCRdb's TRBD2 call cannot be checked. Germline CDR1 is LGHDT and CDR2 is YNNKEL (reference sequence). The CDR3 contains 16 residues. The CDR3 sequence: CASSQWSGRAADTQYF.

V is TRBV30 and J is TRBJ1-1; the TCRdb D gene call, TRBD1, has no DNA to confirm it. The V gene's germline CDR1 is GTSNPN and CDR2 SVGIG (reference sequence). The CDR3 runs to 12 residues. The chain's CDR3 is CAWSGQGVVAFF.

This chain joins TRBV7-2 and TRBJ2-1; the TCRdb call, TRBD1, lacks DNA for checking. The CDR3 has 12 residues. The germline CDR1 and CDR2 sequences are SGHTA and FQGNSA. This chain's CDR3 is CASRDPRGELFF. Supplemented by reference TRBV7-2 and TRBJ2-1, the full variable domain reads GAGVSQSPSNKVTEKGKDVELRCDPISGHTALYWYRQSLGQGLEFLIYFQGNSAPDKSGLPSDRFSAERTGGSVSTLTIQRTQQEDSAVYLCASRDPRGELFFGPGTRLTVL.

The chain couples TRBV7-2 to TRBJ2-3; checking the TCRdb D call of TRBD2 is not possible without DNA. The CDR3 sequence is 14 residues long. Germline loops: CDR1 SGHTA, CDR2 FQGNSA. The CDR3 region is CASTRAGPTDTQYF.

The CDR3 sequence: CASSPTGGDSPLHF. The V call is TRBV6-6, the J call TRBJ1-6. The CDR3 is made up of 14 amino acids. Per the germline V gene, CDR1 is MNHNY and CDR2 is SVGAGI (reference sequence).

The genes are TRBV14 and TRBJ1-1; TCRdb designates TRBD1, a call that cannot be tested without DNA. Per germline, CDR1 SGHDN and CDR2 FVKESK. This CDR3 region has 16 residues. CDR3 sequence: CASSPIQGIGSTEAFF.

This rearrangement joins TRBV10-2 to TRBJ1-2; TCRdb proposes TRBD1, but this gene call is untestable without DNA. The germline gives CDR1 WSHSY, CDR2 SAAADI. The CDR3 sequence is 14 residues long. The CDR3 loop is CASSETGESYGYTF.

The chain carries TRBV5-1 and TRBJ2-1; TCRdb designates TRBD1, a call that cannot be tested without DNA. Germline loops: CDR1 SGHRS, CDR2 YFSETQ. The CDR3 is 15 residues long. CDR3 residues: CASSRDPSSYNEQFF.

The V gene is TRBV10-3, the J gene TRBJ2-1; no DNA is available, so the TRBD2 call from TCRdb remains unchecked. Germline loops: CDR1 ENHRY, CDR2 SYGVKD. The CDR3 spans 15 residues. The CDR3 region is CAISESKARPDAQFF.

J is TRBJ2-7 and V is TRBV28; TCRdb selects TRBD1, and the lack of DNA leaves this call unchecked. Germline CDR1 reads MDHEN; CDR2 reads SYDVKM. CDR3 size: 13 residues. CDR3 sequence: CASSRTAEYEQYF.

The chain uses TRBV5-1 and TRBJ2-5; the D call of TRBD1 rests on TCRdb alone, since no DNA is present to check it. CDR1 and CDR2 from the germline V gene are SGHRS and YFSETQ. The CDR3 totals 15 residues. The CDR3 loop is CASSPIPGSGETQYF.

The rearrangement joins TRBV27 to TRBJ2-1; TCRdb calls TRBD2, which cannot be checked without DNA. Germline CDR1 reads MNHEY; CDR2 reads SMNVEV (reference sequence). This CDR3 is 13 amino acids long. The CDR3: CASSLLTGLEQFF.

The J gene is TRBJ2-5, the V gene TRBV5-1; there is no DNA to check the TCRdb D call of TRBD1. This CDR3 spans 14 amino acids. From germline, CDR1 is SGHRS and CDR2 YFSETQ. This CDR3 is CASSKTGSRETQYF.